Sequencing of this T cell receptor (beta chain) was carried out in a study of cytomegalovirus exposure and HLA in healthy donors. Trimming stripped 5 bases from V and 1 base from J, with 9 bases between. Germline V gene data show CDR1 as SGHNT and CDR2 as YYREEE (reference sequence). The CDR3 sequence is 13 residues long. This clone has more than one count but fewer than ten. Its antigen is unknown. The PCR employed 60 Vbeta primers together with 13 Jbeta primers. Measured with immunoSEQ multiplex PCR; TCRdb has only the in-frame clones, and not every one. The table lists over 80,000 clones, 78% of them singletons. Study-level points and caveats: DRB1 showed the most TCR associations and HLA-C the fewest in a later analysis, as rates varied by HLA locus. In vitro data verified a few CMV-associated chains as specific for CMV antigens.

The chain links TRBV5-4 to TRBJ1-1; D may be TRBD1 (6 bases). The TCR was taken from a woman in her 40s in good health and CMV-seronegative. Sequenced material: PBMCs. CDR3: CASSRTENTEAFF. As DNA, the CDR3 is TGTGCCAGCAGTAGGACAGAGAACACTGAAGCTTTCTTT.